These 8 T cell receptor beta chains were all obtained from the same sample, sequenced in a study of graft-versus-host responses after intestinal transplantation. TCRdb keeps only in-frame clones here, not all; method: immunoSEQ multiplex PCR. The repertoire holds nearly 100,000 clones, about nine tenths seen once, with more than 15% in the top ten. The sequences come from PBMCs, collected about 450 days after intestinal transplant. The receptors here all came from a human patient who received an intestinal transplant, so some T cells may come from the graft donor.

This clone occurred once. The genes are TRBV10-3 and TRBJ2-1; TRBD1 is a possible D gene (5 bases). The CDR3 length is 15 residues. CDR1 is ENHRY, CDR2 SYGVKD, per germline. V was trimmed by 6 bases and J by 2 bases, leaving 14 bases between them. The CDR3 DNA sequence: TGTGCCATCAGCCCGACAGTACCCCCCTACAATGAGCAGTTCTTC. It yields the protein CAISPTVPPYNEQFF.

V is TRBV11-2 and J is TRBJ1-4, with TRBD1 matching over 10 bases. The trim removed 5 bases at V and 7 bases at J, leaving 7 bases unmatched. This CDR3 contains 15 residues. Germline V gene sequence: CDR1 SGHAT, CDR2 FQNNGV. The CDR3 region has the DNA TGTGCCAGCAGCCCGGGACAGGGGCATAGTGAAAAACTGTTTTTT. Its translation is CASSPGQGHSEKLFF.

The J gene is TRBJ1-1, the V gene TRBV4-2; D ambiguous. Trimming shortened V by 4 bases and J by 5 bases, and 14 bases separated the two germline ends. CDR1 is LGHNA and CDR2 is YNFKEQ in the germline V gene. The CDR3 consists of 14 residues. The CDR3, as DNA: TGTGCCAGCAGCCCGACCGAGGGCGTGACTGAAGCTTTCTTT. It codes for CASSPTEGVTEAFF.

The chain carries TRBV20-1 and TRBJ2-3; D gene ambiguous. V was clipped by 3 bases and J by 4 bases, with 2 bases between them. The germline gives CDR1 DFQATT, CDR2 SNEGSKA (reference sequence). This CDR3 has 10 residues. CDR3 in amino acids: CSASADTQYF. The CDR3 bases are TGCAGTGCTAGCGCAGATACGCAGTATTTT.

CDR3 sequence reads: CASRHTGEVEAFF. The CDR3 nucleotides are TGTGCCAGCAGACACACAGGGGAGGTTGAAGCTTTCTTT. This chain joins TRBV27 and TRBJ1-1, with 7 nucleotides matching TRBD1. CDR1 is MNHEY and CDR2 is SMNVEV in the germline V gene (reference sequence). V shed 6 bases and J 7 bases; nucleotides not matched to a gene: 8. This CDR3 has 13 amino acids.

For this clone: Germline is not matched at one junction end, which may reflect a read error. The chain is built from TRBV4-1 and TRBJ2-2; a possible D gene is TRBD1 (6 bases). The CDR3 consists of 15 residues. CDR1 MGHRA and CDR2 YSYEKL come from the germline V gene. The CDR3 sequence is CASNQAQGWTGELFF. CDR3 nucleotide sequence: TGCGCCAGCAACCAAGCTCAGGGGTGGACCGGGGAGCTGTTTTTT.

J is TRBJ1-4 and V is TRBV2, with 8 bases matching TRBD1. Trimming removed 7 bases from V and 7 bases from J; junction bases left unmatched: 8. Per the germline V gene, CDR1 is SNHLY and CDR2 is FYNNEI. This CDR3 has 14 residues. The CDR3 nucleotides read TGTGCCAGCATAACCCAGGGGGCGGGTGAAAAACTGTTTTTT. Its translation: CASITQGAGEKLFF.

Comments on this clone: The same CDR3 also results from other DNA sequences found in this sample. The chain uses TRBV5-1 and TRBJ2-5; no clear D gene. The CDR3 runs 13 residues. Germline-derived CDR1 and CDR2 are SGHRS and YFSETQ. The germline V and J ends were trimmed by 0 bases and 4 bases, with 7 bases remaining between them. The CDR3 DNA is TGCGCCAGCAGCTTGGGGACCGGAGAGACCCAGTACTTC. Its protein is CASSLGTGETQYF. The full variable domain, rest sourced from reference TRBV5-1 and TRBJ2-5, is KAGVTQTPRYLIKTRGQQVTLSCSPISGHRSVSWYQQTPGQGLQFLFEYFSETQRNKGNFPGRFSGRQFSNSRSEMNVSTLELGDSALYLCASSLGTGETQYFGPGTRLLVL.